These 21 T cell receptor beta chains share one sample of origin, sequenced in a study of T cells in Graves' hyperthyroidism and ophthalmopathy. TCR beta CDR3 region amplification was performed from RNA transcripts. The primer set for the first-round RT-PCR of the TCR CDR3 was HTBI. TCRdb independently ran MiXCR on the multiplex PCR reads; one entry per CDR3 protein. The sample has about 760,000 distinct CDR3 sequences, just over 35% seen once; the top ten hold roughly 31%. The sequencing input was blood. Source of these receptors: a woman aged 40 to 50 with Graves' hyperthyroidism.

This rearrangement joins TRBV13 to TRBJ1-5; 7 nucleotides match TRBD1. After removal of 11 bases from V and 3 bases from J, the junction contained 13 bases not matched to a gene. Germline V lookup: CDR1 PRHDT, CDR2 FYEKMQ (reference sequence). This CDR3 is 15 amino acids long. The CDR3 reads CAWSLSTGPNQPQHF. The DNA of the CDR3 is TGTGCCTGGAGTCTCTCGACAGGGCCCAATCAGCCCCAGCATTTT.

This clonotype was counted only a few times. The chain carries TRBV6-5 and TRBJ2-2; D is ambiguous. Germline V gives CDR1 MNHEY, CDR2 SVGAGI. CDR3 length: 15 amino acids. The germline V and J ends were trimmed by 6 bases and 1 base, with 12 bases remaining between them. The CDR3 region is CASSSRAVNTGELFF. As DNA, the CDR3 is TGTGCCAGCAGCTCTCGGGCGGTGAACACCGGGGAGCTGTTTTTT.

This clonotype was recorded at least ten times. For the CDR3, the DNA is TGTGCCAGCAGCTTAGCCAACTACGAGCAGTACTTC. Its translation: CASSLANYEQYF. The chain carries TRBV11-1 and TRBJ2-7; D not resolved. V dropped 0 bases and J dropped 3 bases, with 3 bases sitting between them. The CDR3 loop spans 12 amino acids. Germline V gives CDR1 SGHAT, CDR2 FQDESV (reference sequence).

J is TRBJ2-7 and V is TRBV10-3; TRBD2 agrees at 9 bases. The J call may be mistaken, given a closer DNA end match to TRBJ2-1. The CDR3 loop spans 15 amino acids. Germline V gene sequence: CDR1 ENHRY, CDR2 SYGVKD. The CDR3 region has the DNA TGTGCCATCAGTGCCCTAGCGGGGTTAGACAATGAGCAGTTCTTC. Protein sequence: CAISALAGLDNEQFF.

V usage is TRBV29-1 and J usage is TRBJ2-7; either TRBD1 or TRBD2 may supply D (6 bases each). The length of the CDR3 is 13 residues. V lost 6 bases and J lost 5, with 17 bases in between. Germline CDR1 reads SQVTM; CDR2 reads ANQGSEA. Here the CDR3 reads CSVTKQGGNEQYF. The CDR3, as DNA: TGCAGCGTCACCAAACAGGGCGGGAACGAGCAGTACTTC.

Note on this clonotype: A read error may account for a junction end that differs from germline. The J gene is TRBJ1-5, the V gene TRBV10-3; 8 bases match TRBD1. From germline, CDR1 is ENHRY and CDR2 SYGVKD. The CDR3 is made up of 16 amino acids. CDR3 amino acids: CASSYRDRNLGEPQHF. The CDR3 bases are TGTGCCAGCAGTTACAGGGACAGGAATCTCGGGGAGCCCCAGCATTTT.

Comment on this clonotype: One junction end disagrees with the germline gene, perhaps due to a read error. J is TRBJ1-6 and V is TRBV6-1, with D uncertain. CDR1 and CDR2 from the germline V gene are MNHNS and SASEGT. The CDR3 totals 11 residues. Written as DNA, the CDR3 is TGTGCCGGCAGCCTCGGCCAGCGCCTCCACTTT. It translates to CAGSLGQRLHF.

The chain is built from TRBV4-1 and TRBJ1-5, with a weak D call TRBD1 (6 bases). The CDR3 length is 15 residues. V was trimmed by 6 bases and J by 4 bases, leaving 16 bases between them. Germline CDR1 and CDR2: MGHRA and YSYEKL. CDR3 sequence: CASSRFHRVNQPQHF. CDR3 DNA sequence: TGCGCCAGCAGTCGGTTTCACAGGGTAAATCAGCCCCAGCATTTT.

The chain recombines TRBV10-1 with TRBJ1-5; no definite D call. Germline CDR1 and CDR2: WNHNN and SYGVQD (reference sequence). This CDR3 comprises 11 residues. The V end was cut by 8 bases, the J end by 5 bases, with 7 bases between. Written as DNA, the CDR3 is TGCGCCAGCTCTGATTATCAGCCCCAGCATTTT. Translated, it gives CASSDYQPQHF.

At least ten counts were recorded for this clonotype. The J gene is TRBJ2-5, the V gene TRBV29-1, with TRBD2 identical over 9 bases. V lost 3 bases, J lost 0 bases, and 5 bases stayed unmatched. The V gene's germline CDR1 is SQVTM and CDR2 ANQGSEA. The CDR3 sequence is 15 residues long. CDR3 coding DNA: TGCAGCGTTGATTTGCGGGGGGGGTACCAAGAGACCCAGTACTTC. The encoded protein is CSVDLRGGYQETQYF.

This sequence joins TRBV28 and TRBJ1-2; TRBD1 matches 7 bases. There are 13 residues in the CDR3. Unmatched junction bases numbered 8, after V lost 5 bases and J lost 8 bases. Germline V gene data show CDR1 as MDHEN and CDR2 as SYDVKM. CDR3 bases: TGTGCCAGCAGTGCCAGGACAGGACGAGGCTACACCTTC. Protein product: CASSARTGRGYTF.

The sample holds a few counts of this clonotype. V usage is TRBV5-1 and J usage is TRBJ1-1; tentative D call: TRBD1 (5 bases). The CDR3 is made up of 15 amino acids. Germline assignment: CDR1 SGHRS and CDR2 YFSETQ. Trimming took 0 bases from V and 0 from J, leaving 9 bases between them. The CDR3 nucleotides read TGCGCCAGCAGCTTGGAGGGGCGACTGAACACTGAAGCTTTCTTT. Translated, it gives CASSLEGRLNTEAFF. The entire variable domain, with the rest obtained from reference TRBV5-1 and TRBJ1-1, is as follows: KAGVTQTPRYLIKTRGQQVTLSCSPISGHRSVSWYQQTPGQGLQFLFEYFSETQRNKGNFPGRFSGRQFSNSRSEMNVSTLELGDSALYLCASSLEGRLNTEAFFGQGTRLTVV.

This clonotype was seen a handful of times. The chain has TRBV6-5 and TRBJ1-2; TRBD1 might be the D (5 bases). Germline V CDR1 and CDR2: MNHEY, SVGAGI. V lost 8 bases and J 8 bases, leaving 15 bases between the germline ends. The CDR3 is 12 amino acids. In DNA form, the CDR3 reads TGTGCCAGCCGGGGGGATTCTCGGGGCTACACCTTC. Translation gives CASRGDSRGYTF.

This rearrangement joins TRBV7-9 to TRBJ1-6; D remains ambiguous. The germline gives CDR1 SEHNR, CDR2 FQNEAQ (reference sequence). V was cut by 5 bases and J by 9 bases, with 17 bases left in between. The CDR3 length is 15 residues. The CDR3 region has the DNA TGTGCCAGCAGCACTAGGGCGGAAGTCGTTTCACCCCTCCACTTT. Protein product: CASSTRAEVVSPLHF. Filled out from reference TRBV7-9 and TRBJ1-6, the complete variable domain reads DTGVSQNPRHKITKRGQNVTFRCDPISEHNRLYWYRQTLGQGPEFLTYFQNEAQLEKSRLLSDRFSAERPKGSFSTLEIQRTEQGDSAMYLCASSTRAEVVSPLHFGNGTRLTVT.

The V and J genes are TRBV18 and TRBJ1-6; tentative D call: TRBD1 (5 bases). Between the trimmed V and J ends, which lost 3 bases and 3 bases, there was a span of 12 bases. The V gene's germline CDR1 is KGHSH and CDR2 LQKENI. The CDR3 extends over 16 amino acids. The CDR3, as DNA: TGTGCCAGCTCACCGGTAGGGACGGACTATAATTCACCCCTCCACTTT. As protein: CASSPVGTDYNSPLHF.

This clonotype came up many times. The chain recombines TRBV25-1 with TRBJ1-6; D may be TRBD1 (5 bases). The CDR3 is made up of 14 amino acids. V lost 1 base to trimming and J lost 8 bases, with 9 bases between them. Germline V gene data show CDR1 as MGHDK and CDR2 as SYGVNS. The CDR3 region has the DNA TGTGCCAGCAGTGAATGGGGAGGGGATTCACCCCTCCACTTT. The encoded protein is CASSEWGGDSPLHF.

Of note for this clonotype: The junction and the germline gene differ at one end; a read error may be behind it. The rearrangement links TRBV10-2 to TRBJ1-6, with D possibly TRBD1 on 5 matching bases. CDR3 length: 16 residues. The germline gives CDR1 WSHSY, CDR2 SAAADI. The CDR3 loop is CASSPSDSVSGMTLHF. The CDR3 DNA is TGTGCCAGCTCACCGAGTGACAGTGTCTCTGGGATGACCCTCCACTTT.

This clonotype was observed at least ten times. The J gene is TRBJ1-6, the V gene TRBV7-9; tentative D call: TRBD1 (6 bases). Trimming shortened V by 5 bases and J by 3 bases, and 11 bases separated the two germline ends. CDR3 length equals 15 residues. Germline-derived CDR1 and CDR2 are SEHNR and FQNEAQ (reference sequence). CDR3 DNA: TGTGCCAGCAGCCGAGGGGGGGACTATAATTCACCCCTCCACTTT. This codes for CASSRGGDYNSPLHF.

This clonotype was observed a handful of times. V gene TRBV4-1 combines with J gene TRBJ2-7; D is ambiguous. Germline V CDR1 and CDR2: MGHRA, YSYEKL. V lost 7 bases to trimming and J lost 1 base, with 14 bases between them. This CDR3 has 14 amino acids. CDR3 DNA: TGCGCCAGCAAACGAGGTACCCTATCCTACGAGCAGTACTTC. Protein sequence: CASKRGTLSYEQYF.

At least ten counts were recorded for this clonotype. The chain links TRBV15 to TRBJ1-5; D possibly corresponds to TRBD1 (5 bases). V was clipped by 5 bases and J by 6 bases, with 17 bases between them. From germline, CDR1 is LNHNV and CDR2 YYDKDF (reference sequence). The CDR3 contains 15 residues. Here the CDR3 reads CATSLRGGGGQPQHF. The CDR3 DNA sequence: TGTGCCACCAGCCTACGCGGCGGGGGAGGTCAGCCCCAGCATTTT.

Only a few counts were recorded for this clonotype. Because the CDR3's place on the DNA is in doubt, the DNA is left out and the CDR3 is given as listed by TCRdb. This chain links TRBV2 with TRBJ1-1. Per germline, CDR1 SNHLY and CDR2 FYNNEI. Inclusive of both ends, the CDR3 amounts to 12 amino acids. CDR3 protein: CASTVAAQGAFF.